These 14 T cell receptor beta chains were sequenced from one sample in a study of cytomegalovirus exposure and HLA in healthy donors (dated by TCRdb to the late 2010s). The receptor library was made with the immunoSEQ multiplex PCR assay. For the multiplex PCR, a mixture combining 60 forward primers for TCR Vbeta segments and 13 reverse primers for TCR Jbeta segments was used. Drawn from immuneACCESS, this table holds only the in-frame rearrangements with V and J called that TCRdb kept. Clones are partly lost; checked studies trace under half to an unresolved V gene and leave the rest unexplained. Present in this sample are around 210,000 clones, approximately 84% of which were seen just once. 0.24% of the sample goes to the ten largest clones. Sequencing was performed on PBMCs. Receptors originate from a girl aged 2-10 years in good health and CMV-seronegative.

V is TRBV12-5 and J is TRBJ2-2; 9 positions match TRBD2. Trimming took 4 bases from V and 5 from J; bases not matched to a gene: 17. CDR1 is LGHNT, CDR2 FRNRAP, per germline. This CDR3 has 19 residues. The CDR3 nucleotides are TGTGCTAGTGGTTCTCCGATGGTAGCGGGGGAGGCTAGGACCGGGGAGCTGTTTTTT. Translation gives CASGSPMVAGEARTGELFF. Full variable domain (outside the CDR3, taken from reference TRBV12-5 and TRBJ2-2): DARVTQTPRHKVTEMGQEVTMRCQPILGHNTVFWYRQTMMQGLELLAYFRNRAPLDDSGMPKDRFSAEMPDATLATLKIQPSEPRDSAVYFCASGSPMVAGEARTGELFFGEGSRLTVL.

This clone was counted between two and nine times. The chain links TRBV7-6 to TRBJ2-5; TRBD2 might be the D (7 bases). The germline gives CDR1 SGHVS, CDR2 FNYEAQ. Trimming shortened V by 2 bases and J by 2 bases, and 24 bases separated the two germline ends. This CDR3 contains 19 residues. The CDR3 sequence is CASSLLSGSGRGRQETQYF. CDR3 sequence (DNA): TGTGCCAGCAGCTTATTATCGGGGAGCGGGCGGGGGCGGCAAGAGACCCAGTACTTC.

This chain joins TRBV2 and TRBJ1-2, with D possibly matching TRBD1 (5 bases). The CDR3 is 17 amino acids. V lost 4 bases, J lost 4 bases, and 22 bases lay in between. Germline CDR1 SNHLY, CDR2 FYNNEI. CDR3 residues: CASSGGEEQVEAYGYTF. CDR3 sequence (DNA): TGTGCCAGCAGTGGTGGGGAAGAACAGGTCGAAGCCTATGGCTACACCTTC.

The rearrangement joins TRBV11-2 to TRBJ1-6; D remains unclear. Germline lookup yields CDR1 SGHAT and CDR2 FQNNGV. The CDR3 contains 13 residues. V gave up 0 bases and J gave up 13 bases, with 10 bases separating them. The CDR3 protein is CASSLDAGWPLHF. In DNA form, the CDR3 reads TGTGCCAGCAGCTTAGATGCAGGTTGGCCCCTCCACTTT. The full variable domain, its missing parts supplied by reference TRBV11-2 and TRBJ1-6, is EAGVAQSPRYKIIEKRQSVAFWCNPISGHATLYWYQQILGQGPKLLIQFQNNGVVDDSQLPKDRFSAERLKGVDSTLKIQPAKLEDSAVYLCASSLDAGWPLHFGNGTRLTVT.

The rearrangement links TRBV25-1 to TRBJ1-4; D gene unclear. V was cut by 3 bases and J by 7 bases, with 12 bases left in between. The germline CDR1 and CDR2 sequences are MGHDK and SYGVNS. The CDR3 contains 14 residues. CDR3 sequence reads: CASSELSLGEKLFF. The CDR3 DNA reads TGTGCCAGCAGTGAGTTGTCTCTCGGTGAAAAACTGTTTTTT.

The J gene is TRBJ2-5, the V gene TRBV19; 9 bases are a match to TRBD1. Per germline, CDR1 LNHDA and CDR2 SQIVND (reference sequence). The J segment lost 4 bases and the V segment lost 5 bases, leaving 8 bases of the junction unmatched. This CDR3 region has 15 residues. CDR3: CASSLGQGLRETQYF. CDR3 in DNA: TGTGCCAGTAGTCTTGGACAGGGGCTTCGAGAGACCCAGTACTTC.

The genes are TRBV4-2 and TRBJ1-5, with 7 nucleotides matching TRBD1. The CDR3 is made up of 16 amino acids. J was trimmed by 4 bases and V by 0 bases; bases with no gene match: 6. Germline CDR1 is LGHNA and CDR2 is YNFKEQ. This chain's CDR3 is CASSQDERQGNQPQHF. DNA for the CDR3: TGTGCCAGCAGCCAAGATGAGAGACAGGGTAATCAGCCCCAGCATTTT.

The J gene is TRBJ2-1, the V gene TRBV6-1; the D gene is possibly TRBD1 (5 bases). CDR3 size: 11 residues. V shed 4 bases and J shed 10 bases, with 8 bases lying between them. CDR1 and CDR2 from the germline V gene are MNHNS and SASEGT. The DNA for the CDR3 is TGTGCCAGCAGTGCCTACAGGGAGCAGTTCTTC. Encoded protein: CASSAYREQFF.

Only a few counts were recorded for this clone. The rearrangement joins TRBV30 to TRBJ1-4; 10 positions match TRBD1. Germline V gives CDR1 GTSNPN, CDR2 SVGIG (reference sequence). The CDR3 sequence is 14 residues long. J gave up 5 bases and V 8 bases, and 8 bases lay outside the gene matches. The CDR3 DNA reads as TGTGCCCGAGGTTGGGGACAGGGGAATGAAAAACTGTTTTTT. Translating gives CARGWGQGNEKLFF. The full variable domain, with the rest looked up from reference TRBV30 and TRBJ1-4, is SQTIHQWPATLVQPVGSPLSLECTVEGTSNPNLYWYRQAAGRGLQLLFYSVGIGQISSEVPQNLSASRPQDRQFILSSKKLLLSDSGFYLCARGWGQGNEKLFFGSGTQLSVL.

V and J are TRBV7-9 and TRBJ2-3; TRBD2 matches 7 bases. Germline values: CDR1 SEHNR, CDR2 FQNEAQ (reference sequence). V shed 1 base and J 3 bases; nucleotides not matched to a gene: 7. CDR3 size: 16 residues. The CDR3 nucleotides are TGTGCCAGCAGCTTAGGGGGGGGTTCTAGGACAGATACGCAGTATTTT. This gives the protein CASSLGGGSRTDTQYF. The variable domain in full, with the rest retrieved from reference TRBV7-9 and TRBJ2-3, is DTGVSQNPRHKITKRGQNVTFRCDPISEHNRLYWYRQTLGQGPEFLTYFQNEAQLEKSRLLSDRFSAERPKGSFSTLEIQRTEQGDSAMYLCASSLGGGSRTDTQYFGPGTRLTVL.

This CDR3 is CASSLPGSASETQYF. The CDR3 coding sequence is TGTGCCAGCAGCTTGCCCGGGTCGGCGAGCGAGACCCAGTACTTC. The rearrangement joins TRBV5-6 to TRBJ2-5; D gene unclear. V dropped 1 base and J dropped 5 bases, with 15 bases sitting between them. The CDR3 contains 15 residues. Per the germline V gene, CDR1 is SGHDT and CDR2 is YYEEEE.

V is TRBV10-3 and J is TRBJ2-3; 13 nucleotides line up with TRBD2. Germline CDR1 ENHRY, CDR2 SYGVKD. The CDR3 length is 15 residues. V was clipped by 5 bases and J by 3 bases; unmatched bases: 2. The DNA of the CDR3 is TGTGCCATCAGTCAGACTAGCGGGAGGACAGATACGCAGTATTTT. Protein product: CAISQTSGRTDTQYF.

The chain couples TRBV5-4 to TRBJ2-1, with 8 bases aligning to TRBD2. Germline V gives CDR1 SGHNT, CDR2 YYREEE (reference sequence). The CDR3 has 14 residues. The junction had 6 bases not matched to a gene; V was cut back by 6 bases and J by 4 bases. CDR3 amino acids: CASTSGLGYNEQFF. The CDR3 coding sequence is TGTGCCAGCACCTCGGGACTAGGATACAATGAGCAGTTCTTC.

The chain links TRBV5-4 to TRBJ2-5, with D tentatively TRBD2 (5 bases). Between the trimmed V and J ends, which lost 2 bases and 5 bases, there was a span of 10 bases. In germline, CDR1 is SGHNT, CDR2 YYREEE (reference sequence). The CDR3 consists of 13 residues. DNA of the CDR3: TGTGCCAGCAGCTTTAGCGTAACGGAGACCCAGTACTTC. Translation gives CASSFSVTETQYF.